This TCR beta chain was obtained from a study of T-cell reconstitution after alpha-beta-depleted transplantation in children. The CDR3 contains 14 residues. Germline trimming cut 2 bases from V and 4 bases from J; bases unmatched to any gene: 5. Germline-derived CDR1 and CDR2 are DFQATT and SNEGSKA (reference sequence). This clonotype has at least ten counts. Unique molecular identifiers were incorporated when the TCRbeta library was constructed. Via MiXCR, TCRdb re-called the PCR reads, giving one row per CDR3 protein. The sample contains about 610,000 distinct CDR3 sequences, about 10% of which appear only once.

The receptor's source is a human donor who donated a stem cell graft to a child with acute myeloid leukemia. This specimen consisted of PBMCs from the stem cell graft donor, obtained from the stem cell graft. The chain recombines TRBV20-1 with TRBJ2-3; the match to TRBD2 covers 8 bases. CDR3 amino acids: CSARPGLDPDTQYF. DNA of the CDR3: TGCAGTGCTAGACCGGGACTAGACCCAGATACGCAGTATTTT.